The 28 T cell receptor beta chains given below trace back to one sample, sequenced in a study of blood T cells in healthy people across ages. Next came a second PCR, run for roughly 7 to 12 cycles, which used a sample-barcoded 5' primer along with a J-beta primer mix. TCRdb called the 5' RACE reads again in MiXCR, with one record for every CDR3 protein. In the table there are approximately 900,000 distinct CDR3 sequences, 40% to 60% of which are singletons. The specimen sequenced was blood. All receptors come from a man younger than 45 in good health.

The rearrangement joins TRBV28 to TRBJ2-4; D is perhaps TRBD1 or TRBD2 (5 bases each). V was clipped by 1 base and J by 0 bases, with 13 bases between them. Germline V lookup: CDR1 MDHEN, CDR2 SYDVKM. The CDR3 length is 17 residues. The CDR3 here is CASSLFWGPLAKNIQYF. CDR3 in DNA: TGTGCCAGCAGTTTATTTTGGGGACCTCTAGCCAAAAACATTCAGTACTTC.

The table lists this clonotype with many counts. This rearrangement joins TRBV12-3 or TRBV12-4 to TRBJ1-4, with D maybe TRBD1 (6 bases). This CDR3 is built from 14 residues. Trimming removed 5 bases at V and 3 bases at J, with 10 bases between. In DNA form, the CDR3 reads TGTGCCAGCAGTCAGACAGGCCCTAATGAAAAACTGTTTTTT. It is translated as CASSQTGPNEKLFF.

The chain joins TRBV4-1 to TRBJ1-5, with TRBD1 matching over 9 bases. Unmatched junction bases numbered 6, after V lost 5 bases and J lost 7 bases. The germline V gene has CDR1 MGHRA and CDR2 YSYEKL. The CDR3 loop spans 14 amino acids. The CDR3, as DNA: TGCGCCAGCAGCATCACAGGGGGCGGACAGCCCCAGCATTTT. It encodes CASSITGGGQPQHF.

This clonotype was recorded a few times. The chain employs TRBV27 and TRBJ2-1; perhaps TRBD2 as D (5 bases). CDR1 and CDR2 from the germline V gene are MNHEY and SMNVEV (reference sequence). CDR3 length equals 14 residues. The germline V and J ends were trimmed by 2 bases and 5 bases, with 10 bases remaining between them. The chain's CDR3 is CASSLVTTHNEQFF. The CDR3 DNA follows: TGTGCCAGCAGTTTAGTGACTACGCACAATGAGCAGTTCTTC.

V and J are TRBV7-2 and TRBJ2-3; 8 bases fit TRBD1. The CDR3 has 15 amino acids. From germline, CDR1 is SGHTA and CDR2 FQGNSA. Losses at the gene ends were 5 bases for V and 2 bases for J; bases not matched to a gene: 6. The CDR3 region is CASSPRQGTTDTQYF. The CDR3 DNA follows: TGTGCCAGCAGCCCCCGACAGGGGACCACAGATACGCAGTATTTT. The whole variable domain, remainder taken from reference TRBV7-2 and TRBJ2-3, is GAGVSQSPSNKVTEKGKDVELRCDPISGHTALYWYRQSLGQGLEFLIYFQGNSAPDKSGLPSDRFSAERTGGSVSTLTIQRTQQEDSAVYLCASSPRQGTTDTQYFGPGTRLTVL.

The CDR3: CASGSGSNEQFF. The CDR3 nucleotides read TGCGCCAGCGGGTCGGGAAGCAATGAGCAGTTCTTC. The V and J genes are TRBV4-1 and TRBJ2-1; perhaps TRBD2 as D (5 bases). Germline V CDR1 and CDR2: MGHRA, YSYEKL. The CDR3 has 12 residues. The V and J ends lost 8 bases and 6 bases respectively, with 11 bases between them.

CDR3 nucleotide sequence: TGTGCCAGCATCCCGAGTTCGGTGGCCTACAATGAGCAGTACTTC. Translation: CASIPSSVAYNEQYF. The chain employs TRBV27 and TRBJ2-1; D uncertain. The assigned J gene may be wrong: the sequence end matches TRBJ2-7 better. There are 15 residues in the CDR3. From germline, CDR1 is MNHEY and CDR2 SMNVEV (reference sequence).

This clonotype was picked up many times. The chain combines TRBV2 with TRBJ1-2; D is ambiguous. The V gene's germline CDR1 is SNHLY and CDR2 FYNNEI. The CDR3 has 13 residues. V lost 5 bases to trimming and J lost 3 bases, with 10 bases between them. The CDR3 loop reads CASSTLGDYGYTF. For the CDR3, the DNA is TGTGCCAGCAGTACACTTGGGGACTATGGCTACACCTTC. Combining the CDR3 with reference TRBV2 and TRBJ1-2 gives the whole variable domain EPEVTQTPSHQVTQMGQEVILRCVPISNHLYFYWYRQILGQKVEFLVSFYNNEISEKSEIFDDQFSVERPDGSNFTLKIRSTKLEDSAMYFCASSTLGDYGYTFGSGTRLTVV.

Ten or more counts support this clonotype. The CDR3 sequence: CASSLKSGGHTDTQYF. Written as DNA, the CDR3 is TGTGCCAGCAGCTTAAAGAGCGGGGGGCACACAGATACGCAGTATTTT. This chain uses TRBV7-2 with TRBJ2-3, with 9 positions matching TRBD2. Germline CDR1 is SGHTA and CDR2 is FQGNSA. The CDR3 is 16 residues long. V dropped 2 bases and J dropped 2; count of bases not matched to a gene: 5.

The table lists this clonotype with a count of one. The chain couples TRBV25-1 to TRBJ1-5; D gene ambiguous. The CDR3 runs to 16 residues. Trimming stripped 4 bases from V and 4 bases from J, with 17 bases between. Germline V gene sequence: CDR1 MGHDK, CDR2 SYGVNS. The CDR3 bases are TGTGCCAGCAGTGGAGAAGAAGGAGGCCAAAATCAGCCCCAGCATTTT. Translation gives CASSGEEGGQNQPQHF.

In this sample, this clonotype turned up a few times. The CDR3 reads CASSLGTGEPYEQYF. For the CDR3, the DNA is TGTGCCAGCTCACTCGGGACAGGAGAACCCTACGAGCAGTACTTC. This chain joins TRBV18 and TRBJ2-7; 8 positions agree with TRBD1. The V gene's germline CDR1 is KGHSH and CDR2 LQKENI. The CDR3 is 15 amino acids. V lost 4 bases, J lost 2 bases, and 7 bases stayed unmatched.

The chain joins TRBV3-1 to TRBJ1-3; 7 bases agree with TRBD1. Germline V gene data show CDR1 as LGHDT and CDR2 as YNNKEL (reference sequence). The CDR3 runs to 17 residues. The trim removed 0 bases at V and 1 base at J, leaving 6 bases unmatched. The CDR3 DNA sequence: TGTGCCAGCAGCCAAGAGGTACAGGGGAGATCTGGAAACACCATATATTTT. This codes for CASSQEVQGRSGNTIYF.

The V call is TRBV27, the J call TRBJ2-1; 8 bases fit TRBD2. The V gene end was trimmed by 5 bases and the J gene end by 4 bases; junction bases not matched to a gene: 13. This CDR3 has 17 amino acids. Germline assignment: CDR1 MNHEY and CDR2 SMNVEV (reference sequence). The DNA for the CDR3 is TGTGCCAGCAGTCCCTCACGCAGCGGGGGCCTTTACAATGAGCAGTTCTTC. It codes for CASSPSRSGGLYNEQFF.

The genes are TRBV12-3 or TRBV12-4 and TRBJ1-2, with 9 bases fitting TRBD1. Trimming at V came to 2 bases and at J to 10 bases, leaving 8 bases not matched to a gene. This CDR3 comprises 14 residues. CDR3 DNA sequence: TGTGCCAGCAGTTTAAACGACAGGGGGGATGACTACACCTTC. Translation gives CASSLNDRGDDYTF.

Only a few counts were recorded for this clonotype. The gene calls are TRBV20-1 and TRBJ1-4, with 8 bases fitting TRBD1. Unmatched junction bases numbered 5, after V lost 3 bases and J lost 8 bases. Per the germline V gene, CDR1 is DFQATT and CDR2 is SNEGSKA (reference sequence). This CDR3 is 13 amino acids long. Here the CDR3 DNA reads TGCAGTGCTAGCGACAGGGGAGGCGAAAAACTGTTTTTT. Its translation is CSASDRGGEKLFF.

The chain uses TRBV5-1 and TRBJ1-3; TRBD1 matches 8 bases. The CDR3 is made up of 14 amino acids. The V and J ends lost 4 bases and 4 bases, in that order; junction bases with no gene match: 4. The germline CDR1 and CDR2 sequences are SGHRS and YFSETQ. CDR3 in DNA: TGCGCCAGCAGCGTGACAGGGGAAGGAAACACCATATATTTT. Its translation: CASSVTGEGNTIYF.

This clonotype was detected only a few times. The chain has TRBV9 and TRBJ2-5; D call uncertain. Looked up from germline, CDR1 is SGDLS and CDR2 is YYNGEE. Trimming cost V 1 base and J 1 base, with 8 bases left between them. This CDR3 is built from 14 residues. Here the CDR3 DNA reads TGTGCCAGCAGCGTAACTCCTAGCCAAGAGACCCAGTACTTC. This translates into CASSVTPSQETQYF. Filled out from reference TRBV9 and TRBJ2-5, the complete variable domain reads DSGVTQTPKHLITATGQRVTLRCSPRSGDLSVYWYQQSLDQGLQFLIQYYNGEERAKGNILERFSAQQFPDLHSELNLSSLELGDSALYFCASSVTPSQETQYFGPGTRLLVL.

The chain couples TRBV4-1 to TRBJ2-7, with 7 bases that match TRBD1. The CDR3 length is 16 residues. V lost 2 bases and J lost 2; bases outside the gene matches: 9. The germline CDR1 and CDR2 sequences are MGHRA and YSYEKL. CDR3 in DNA: TGCGCCAGCAGCCAACGACCAAGGGACAGCCCCTACGAGCAGTACTTC. Residues: CASSQRPRDSPYEQYF.

The chain employs TRBV7-2 and TRBJ2-7; weak D call: TRBD1 (6 bases). TRBJ2-5 explains the end of the DNA better; the J call may be wrong. This CDR3 is 15 amino acids long. The V gene's germline CDR1 is SGHTA and CDR2 FQGNSA. The CDR3 DNA reads as TGTGCCAGCAGCGCCGGGCAGGGGATTGTTGAGACCCAGTACTTC. This encodes CASSAGQGIVETQYF.

The chain couples TRBV6-6 to TRBJ2-4; 9 bases are a match to TRBD1. With the DNA end fitting TRBJ2-7 better, the J assignment may be wrong. Germline V gene lookup returns CDR1 MNHNY and CDR2 SVGAGI (reference sequence). The CDR3 totals 15 residues. The CDR3 region has the DNA TGTGCCAGCACCGACGGGACAGGGAATTCCTACGAGCAGTACTTC. It codes for CASTDGTGNSYEQYF.

CDR3 in amino acids: CASSPPEGPPFYNEQFF. The CDR3 nucleotides read TGTGCCAGCTCACCACCGGAAGGACCTCCGTTCTACAATGAGCAGTTCTTC. The rearrangement joins TRBV18 to TRBJ2-1; the D is unclear. The CDR3 sequence is 17 residues long. With 0 bases removed from V and 3 bases from J, the gap between germline ends came to 15 bases. Germline lookup yields CDR1 KGHSH and CDR2 LQKENI.

This clonotype was detected only a few times. This rearrangement joins TRBV6-2 or TRBV6-3 to TRBJ1-2, with unresolved D. V was trimmed by 5 bases and J by 10 bases, leaving 20 bases between them. The CDR3 has 14 amino acids. Germline V gene sequence: CDR1 MNHEY, CDR2 SVGEGT. This CDR3 is CASSPQVSSPVYTF. Here the CDR3 DNA reads TGTGCCAGCAGTCCCCAGGTTTCTTCACCCGTCTACACCTTC.

The chain combines TRBV7-2 with TRBJ1-1, with D unclear. This CDR3 contains 12 residues. CDR1 and CDR2 (germline): SGHTA, FQGNSA. Trimming took 5 bases from V and 10 from J, leaving 14 bases between them. The CDR3 DNA reads as TGTGCCAGCAGCCGGCAAATCGGGGTAGCTTTCTTT. This sequence encodes CASSRQIGVAFF. Full variable domain (outside the CDR3, taken from reference TRBV7-2 and TRBJ1-1): GAGVSQSPSNKVTEKGKDVELRCDPISGHTALYWYRQSLGQGLEFLIYFQGNSAPDKSGLPSDRFSAERTGGSVSTLTIQRTQQEDSAVYLCASSRQIGVAFFGQGTRLTVV.

This clonotype was observed at least ten times. The rearrangement joins TRBV5-1 to TRBJ2-1, with a possible D match to TRBD1 (6 bases). This CDR3 comprises 15 residues. Per the germline V gene, CDR1 is SGHRS and CDR2 is YFSETQ. V was clipped by 0 bases and J by 5 bases, with 12 bases between them. As DNA, the CDR3 is TGCGCCAGCAGCTTGGGAACAGGGAGCCACAATGAGCAGTTCTTC. This sequence encodes CASSLGTGSHNEQFF.

The rearrangement joins TRBV24-1 to TRBJ2-1; the D gene is possibly TRBD2 (5 bases). Judging by the DNA end, TRBJ2-7 fits better; the J call may be wrong. Germline values: CDR1 KGHDR, CDR2 SFDVKD. The CDR3 is 17 residues long. CDR3 bases: TGTGCCACCAGTGACCAAGCGACGGGGAGCTCCTACAATGAGCAGTACTTC. It encodes CATSDQATGSSYNEQYF.

A few counts support this clonotype. The chain recombines TRBV12-3 or TRBV12-4 with TRBJ1-2; 8 bases align to TRBD1. J lost 4 bases, V lost 8 bases, and 12 bases had no gene match. This CDR3 spans 15 amino acids. Here the CDR3 DNA reads TGTGCCAGCCGATCCCTAGGGCAGGGGGCCTATGGCTACACCTTC. Translating it yields CASRSLGQGAYGYTF.

This clonotype was detected many times. The rearrangement uses TRBV4-3 and TRBJ2-6, with a weak D call TRBD2 (5 bases). The CDR3 loop spans 16 amino acids. Germline V gene lookup returns CDR1 LGHNA and CDR2 YSLEER. The V end lost 1 base, the J end lost 1 base, and 8 bases lay between the germline ends. The CDR3 nucleotides read TGCGCCAGCAGCCAAGTTACTAGTTCTGGGGCCAACGTCCTGACTTTC. Protein: CASSQVTSSGANVLTF.

About this clonotype: A junction end diverges from the germline sequence, so it may reflect a read error. The rearrangement joins TRBV7-2 to TRBJ2-3; D gene uncertain. The germline V gene encodes CDR1 SGHTA and CDR2 FQGNSA. This CDR3 is 13 amino acids long. CDR3 nucleotide sequence: TGTGCCGGCAGCTACACTACCGCAGATACGCAGTATTTT. Translating it yields CAGSYTTADTQYF.